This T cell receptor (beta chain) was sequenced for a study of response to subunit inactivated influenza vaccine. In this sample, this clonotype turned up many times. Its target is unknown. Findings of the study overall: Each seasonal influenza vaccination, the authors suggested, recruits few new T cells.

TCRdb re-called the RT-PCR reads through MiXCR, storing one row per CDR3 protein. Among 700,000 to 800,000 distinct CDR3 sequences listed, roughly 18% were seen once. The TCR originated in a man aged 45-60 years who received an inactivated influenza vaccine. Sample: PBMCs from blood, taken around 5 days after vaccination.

Here the CDR3 reads CASSFPAGVTYEQYF. The CDR3 nucleotides are TGTGCCAGCAGTTTCCCGGCGGGAGTAACCTACGAGCAGTACTTC. The rearrangement joins TRBV28 to TRBJ2-7; 7 bases are shared with TRBD2. The CDR3 contains 15 residues. In germline, CDR1 is MDHEN, CDR2 SYDVKM. V shed 3 bases and J 2 bases; nucleotides not matched to a gene: 7.